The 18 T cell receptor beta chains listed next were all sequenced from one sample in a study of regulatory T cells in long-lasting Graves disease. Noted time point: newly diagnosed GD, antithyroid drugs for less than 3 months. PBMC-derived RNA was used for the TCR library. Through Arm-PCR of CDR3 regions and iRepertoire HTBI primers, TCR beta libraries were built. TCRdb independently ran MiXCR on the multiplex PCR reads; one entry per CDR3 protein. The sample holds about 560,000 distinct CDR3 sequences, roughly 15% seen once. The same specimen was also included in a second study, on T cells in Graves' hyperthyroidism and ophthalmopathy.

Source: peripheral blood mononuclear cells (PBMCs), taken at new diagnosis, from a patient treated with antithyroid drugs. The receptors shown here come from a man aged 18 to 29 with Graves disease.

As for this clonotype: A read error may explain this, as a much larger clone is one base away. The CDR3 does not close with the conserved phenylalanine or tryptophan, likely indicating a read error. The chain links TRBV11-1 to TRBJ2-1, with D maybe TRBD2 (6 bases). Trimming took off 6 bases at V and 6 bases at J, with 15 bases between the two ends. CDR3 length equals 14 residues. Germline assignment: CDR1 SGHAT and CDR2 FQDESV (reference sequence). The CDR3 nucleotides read TGTGCCAGCAGGGGCGGGACGTTGGGCAATGAGCAGTTCTCC. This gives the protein CASRGGTLGNEQFS.

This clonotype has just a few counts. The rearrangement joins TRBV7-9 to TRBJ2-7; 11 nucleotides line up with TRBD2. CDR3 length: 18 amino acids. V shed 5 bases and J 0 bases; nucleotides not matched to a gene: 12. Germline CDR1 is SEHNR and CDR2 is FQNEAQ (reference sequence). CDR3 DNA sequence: TGTGCCAGCAGCCGCCCTTTTAGCGGGAGGGCCAACTCCTACGAGCAGTACTTC. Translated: CASSRPFSGRANSYEQYF.

CDR3 DNA sequence: TGTGCCAGCAGCCAAGTCGGATCGGGAGCGGACACCGGGGAGCTGTTTTTT. Protein: CASSQVGSGADTGELFF. The genes are TRBV3-1 and TRBJ2-2; D may be TRBD2 (6 bases). CDR1 is LGHDT and CDR2 is YNNKEL in the germline V gene (reference sequence). This CDR3 is built from 17 residues. V shed 1 base and J shed 3 bases, with 15 bases lying between them. Looking up the rest from reference TRBV3-1 and TRBJ2-2 gives the full variable domain: DTAVSQTPKYLVTQMGNDKSIKCEQNLGHDTMYWYKQDSKKFLKIMFSYNNKELIINETVPNRFSPKSPDKAHLNLHINSLELGDSAVYFCASSQVGSGADTGELFFGEGSRLTVL.

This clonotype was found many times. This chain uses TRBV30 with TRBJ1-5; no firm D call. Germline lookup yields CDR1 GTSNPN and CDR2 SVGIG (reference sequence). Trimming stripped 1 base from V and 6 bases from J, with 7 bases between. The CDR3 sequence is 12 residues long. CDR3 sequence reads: CAWSGRSQPQHF. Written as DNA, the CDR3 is TGTGCCTGGAGTGGCAGGAGTCAGCCCCAGCATTTT.

The CDR3, as DNA: TGCAGTGCTAGTTCCTGGGGGGGAGTAGGCACCGGGGAGCTGTTTTTT. Protein product: CSASSWGGVGTGELFF. V usage is TRBV20-1 and J usage is TRBJ2-2; 7 positions agree with TRBD2. CDR1 DFQATT and CDR2 SNEGSKA come from the germline V gene (reference sequence). V shed 3 bases, J shed 4 bases, and the junction held 11 bases outside the gene matches. This CDR3 has 16 residues.

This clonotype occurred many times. Here the CDR3 DNA reads TGTGCCAGCATTCCGGGACAGGGGACCTTAGCCAAAAACATTCAGTACTTC. Translated: CASIPGQGTLAKNIQYF. V is TRBV28 and J is TRBJ2-4; 10 nucleotides line up with TRBD1. The junction had 9 bases not matched to a gene; V was cut back by 7 bases and J by 0 bases. This CDR3 region has 17 residues. CDR1 is MDHEN, CDR2 SYDVKM, per germline. Full variable domain (outside the CDR3, taken from reference TRBV28 and TRBJ2-4): DVKVTQSSRYLVKRTGEKVFLECVQDMDHENMFWYRQDPGLGLRLIYFSYDVKMKEKGDIPEGYSVSREKKERFSLILESASTNQTSMYLCASIPGQGTLAKNIQYFGAGTRLSVL.

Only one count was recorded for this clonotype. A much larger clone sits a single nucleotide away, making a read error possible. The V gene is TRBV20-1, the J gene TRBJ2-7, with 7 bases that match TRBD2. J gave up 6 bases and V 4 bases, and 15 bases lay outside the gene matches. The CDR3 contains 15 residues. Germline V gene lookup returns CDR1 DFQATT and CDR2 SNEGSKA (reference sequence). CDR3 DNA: TGCAGTGCTACTCCTCGGAGGGAGGGAATAAGCGAGCAGTACTTC. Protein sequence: CSATPRREGISEQYF.

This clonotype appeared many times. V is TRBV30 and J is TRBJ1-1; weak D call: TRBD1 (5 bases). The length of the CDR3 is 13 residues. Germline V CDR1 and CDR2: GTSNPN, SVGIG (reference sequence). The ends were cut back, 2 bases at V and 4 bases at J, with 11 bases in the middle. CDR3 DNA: TGTGCCTGGAGTTGGGGCGGGAGCACTGAAGCTTTCTTT. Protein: CAWSWGGSTEAFF. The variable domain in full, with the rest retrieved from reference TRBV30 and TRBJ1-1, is SQTIHQWPATLVQPVGSPLSLECTVEGTSNPNLYWYRQAAGRGLQLLFYSVGIGQISSEVPQNLSASRPQDRQFILSSKKLLLSDSGFYLCAWSWGGSTEAFFGQGTRLTVV.

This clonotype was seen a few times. Here the CDR3 reads CASRPTGDVSGNTIYF. The CDR3 region has the DNA TGTGCCAGCAGGCCGACAGGGGATGTGTCTGGAAACACCATATATTTT. The rearrangement uses TRBV28 and TRBJ1-3, with 8 bases aligning to TRBD1. CDR3 length: 16 residues. Germline assignment: CDR1 MDHEN and CDR2 SYDVKM. Losses at the gene ends were 6 bases for V and 1 base for J; bases not matched to a gene: 8.

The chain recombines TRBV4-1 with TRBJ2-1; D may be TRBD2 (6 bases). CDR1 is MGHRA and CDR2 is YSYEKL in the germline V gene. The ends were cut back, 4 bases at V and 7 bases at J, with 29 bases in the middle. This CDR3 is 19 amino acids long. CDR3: CASSRAPVRTVAVGNEQFF. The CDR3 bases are TGCGCCAGCAGCCGGGCGCCAGTACGGACTGTAGCGGTGGGGAATGAGCAGTTCTTC.

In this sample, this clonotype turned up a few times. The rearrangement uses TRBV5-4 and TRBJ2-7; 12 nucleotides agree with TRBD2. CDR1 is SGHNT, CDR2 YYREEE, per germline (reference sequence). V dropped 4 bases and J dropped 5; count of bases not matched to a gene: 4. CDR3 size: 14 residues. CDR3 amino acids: CASSLAGGRHEQYF. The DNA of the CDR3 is TGTGCCAGCAGCCTAGCGGGAGGGCGGCACGAGCAGTACTTC.

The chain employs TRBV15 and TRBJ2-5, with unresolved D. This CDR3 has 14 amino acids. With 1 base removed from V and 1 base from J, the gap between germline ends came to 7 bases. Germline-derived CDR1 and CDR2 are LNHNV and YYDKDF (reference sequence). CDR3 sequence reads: CATSRADTQETQYF. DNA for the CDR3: TGTGCCACCAGCAGAGCAGATACCCAAGAGACCCAGTACTTC.

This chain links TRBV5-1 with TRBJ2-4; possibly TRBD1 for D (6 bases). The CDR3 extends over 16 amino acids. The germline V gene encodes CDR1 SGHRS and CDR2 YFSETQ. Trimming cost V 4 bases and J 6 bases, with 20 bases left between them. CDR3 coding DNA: TGCGCCAGCAGCCAAGAGGGGCAGGACAGTGGAAACATTCAGTACTTC. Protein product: CASSQEGQDSGNIQYF.

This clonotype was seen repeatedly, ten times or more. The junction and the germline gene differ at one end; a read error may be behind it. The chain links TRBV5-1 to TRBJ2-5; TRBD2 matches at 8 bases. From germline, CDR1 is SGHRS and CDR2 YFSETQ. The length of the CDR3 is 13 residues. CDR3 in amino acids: CASSGGGQETQYF. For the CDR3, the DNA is TGTGCCAGCAGCGGGGGAGGTCAAGAGACCCAGTACTTC.

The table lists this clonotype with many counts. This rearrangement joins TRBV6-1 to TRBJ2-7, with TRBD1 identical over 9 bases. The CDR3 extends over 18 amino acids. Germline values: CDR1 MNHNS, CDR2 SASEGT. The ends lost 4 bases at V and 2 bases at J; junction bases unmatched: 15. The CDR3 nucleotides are TGTGCCAGCAGTGGGTCGGTCCATTATCGGGACAGGGCCTACGAGCAGTACTTC. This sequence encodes CASSGSVHYRDRAYEQYF.

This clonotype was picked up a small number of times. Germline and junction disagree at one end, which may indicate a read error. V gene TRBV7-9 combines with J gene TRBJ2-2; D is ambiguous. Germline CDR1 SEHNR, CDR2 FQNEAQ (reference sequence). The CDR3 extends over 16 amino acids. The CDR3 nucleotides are TGTGCCAACAGCTTAGCAATCGGCGGAGACACCGGGGAGCTGTTTTTT. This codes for CANSLAIGGDTGELFF.

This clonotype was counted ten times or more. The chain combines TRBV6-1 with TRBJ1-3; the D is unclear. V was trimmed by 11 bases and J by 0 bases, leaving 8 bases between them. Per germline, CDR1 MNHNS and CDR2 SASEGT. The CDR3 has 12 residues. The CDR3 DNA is TGTGCCTCCGTGTACTCTGGAAACACCATATATTTT. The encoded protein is CASVYSGNTIYF.

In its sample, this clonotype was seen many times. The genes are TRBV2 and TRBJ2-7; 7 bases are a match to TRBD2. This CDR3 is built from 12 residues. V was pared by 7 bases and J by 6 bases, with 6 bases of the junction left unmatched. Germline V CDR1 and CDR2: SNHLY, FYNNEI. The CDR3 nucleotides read TGTGCCAGCAAGCGGGAAGGGATCGAGCAGTACTTC. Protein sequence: CASKREGIEQYF.